This TCR beta chain was captured by sequencing in a study of cytomegalovirus exposure and HLA in healthy donors. The CDR3 loop spans 12 amino acids. Germline V lookup: CDR1 GTSNPN, CDR2 SVGIG (reference sequence). Trimming took 2 bases from V and 4 from J, leaving 9 bases between them. Using immunoSEQ multiplex PCR, the repertoire was profiled, and TCRdb retains in-frame clones only, with some absent. The table lists about 120,000 clones, roughly 95% of them singletons. The donors formed part of the approximately 120-subject validation cohort, distinct from the approximately 630-subject first cohort. This clone appeared a single time.

Sequenced sample: PBMCs. The receptor comes from a man between 18 and 29 years old in good health and CMV-seronegative. The chain has TRBV30 and TRBJ2-7, with D perhaps TRBD2 (6 bases). This chain's CDR3 is CAWSPGGYEQYF. The CDR3, as DNA: TGTGCCTGGAGTCCTGGAGGGTACGAGCAGTACTTC. Drawing the rest from reference TRBV30 and TRBJ2-7, the complete variable domain is SQTIHQWPATLVQPVGSPLSLECTVEGTSNPNLYWYRQAAGRGLQLLFYSVGIGQISSEVPQNLSASRPQDRQFILSSKKLLLSDSGFYLCAWSPGGYEQYFGPGTRLTVT.